Presented here are 25 T cell receptor beta chains from one specimen sequenced in a study of cytomegalovirus exposure and HLA in healthy donors. Researchers ran the PCR with 60 Vbeta and 13 Jbeta primers. Produced via immunoSEQ multiplex PCR; TCRdb's table is partial and in-frame only. The sample contains approximately 160,000 clones, roughly 79% of which appear only once. The sample taken for sequencing was PBMCs. Source of these receptors: a woman aged 45-60 years in good health and CMV-seropositive.

This clone was seen a few times. The chain joins TRBV18 to TRBJ2-5; 9 bases map to TRBD1. This CDR3 has 15 amino acids. With V trimmed by 1 base and J by 4 bases, 4 bases remained unmatched. In germline, CDR1 is KGHSH, CDR2 LQKENI. The CDR3 coding sequence is TGTGCCAGCTCACCACGGACAGGGGATCTAGAGACCCAGTACTTC. Protein sequence: CASSPRTGDLETQYF. Together with reference TRBV18 and TRBJ2-5, the CDR3 gives the full variable domain: NAGVMQNPRHLVRRRGQEARLRCSPMKGHSHVYWYRQLPEEGLKFMVYLQKENIIDESGMPKERFSAEFPKEGPSILRIQQVVRGDSAAYFCASSPRTGDLETQYFGPGTRLLVL.

The chain carries TRBV5-1 and TRBJ2-1; the match to TRBD2 covers 8 bases. CDR1 is SGHRS, CDR2 YFSETQ, per germline. V lost 0 bases and J lost 4; bases outside the gene matches: 3. The CDR3 consists of 15 residues. The CDR3 coding sequence is TGCGCCAGCAGCTTGGGACTAGCGACTTACAATGAGCAGTTCTTC. Translated: CASSLGLATYNEQFF.

Notes on this clone: The junction departs from the called germline gene at one end, perhaps through a read error. The chain carries TRBV11-2 and TRBJ1-5; D not certain. This CDR3 is built from 16 residues. Germline CDR1 reads SGHAT; CDR2 reads FQNNGV. The CDR3, as DNA: TGTACCAGCAGCCCCAGTTGGTTAGGAGAGGTTCAGCCCCAGCATTTT. Translated: CTSSPSWLGEVQPQHF.

V usage is TRBV5-1 and J usage is TRBJ1-1; maybe TRBD1 (6 bases). The CDR3 loop spans 13 amino acids. The germline CDR1 and CDR2 sequences are SGHRS and YFSETQ. Trimming took off 4 bases at V and 3 bases at J, with 10 bases between the two ends. The CDR3 bases are TGCGCCAGCAGCCTCAACAGGGACACTGAAGCTTTCTTT. It is translated as CASSLNRDTEAFF.

The count of this clone is one. The chain combines TRBV7-6 with TRBJ2-3, with 9 bases fitting TRBD2. J was trimmed by 6 bases and V by 2 bases; bases with no gene match: 9. Per the germline V gene, CDR1 is SGHVS and CDR2 is FNYEAQ. This CDR3 is built from 16 residues. This CDR3 reads CASSLRAGGRGDTQYF. In nucleotides, the CDR3 is TGTGCCAGCAGCTTAAGAGCGGGGGGACGGGGGGATACGCAGTATTTT. Together with reference TRBV7-6 and TRBJ2-3, the CDR3 gives the full variable domain: GAGVSQSPRYKVTKRGQDVALRCDPISGHVSLYWYRQALGQGPEFLTYFNYEAQQDKSGLPNDRFSAERPEGSISTLTIQRTEQRDSAMYRCASSLRAGGRGDTQYFGPGTRLTVL.

Only a few counts were recorded for this clone. The chain is built from TRBV4-3 and TRBJ2-3; 10 bases line up with TRBD1. Per germline, CDR1 LGHNA and CDR2 YSLEER. V dropped 0 bases and J dropped 4; count of bases not matched to a gene: 10. The CDR3 loop spans 18 amino acids. In DNA, the CDR3 is TGCGCCAGCAGCCAAGACACACCGGGACAGGGGCTATCAGATACGCAGTATTTT. Translated, it gives CASSQDTPGQGLSDTQYF.

V is TRBV7-8 and J is TRBJ1-2, with 10 positions matching TRBD1. This CDR3 contains 15 residues. The V gene end was trimmed by 1 base and the J gene end by 8 bases; junction bases not matched to a gene: 7. Germline-derived CDR1 and CDR2 are SGHVS and FQNEAQ. The CDR3 protein is CASSLGGGQGDGYTF. The CDR3, as DNA: TGTGCCAGCAGCTTAGGCGGAGGACAGGGGGACGGCTACACCTTC.

The chain couples TRBV7-2 to TRBJ2-7; 7 bases agree with TRBD1. Germline CDR1 reads SGHTA; CDR2 reads FQGNSA. CDR3 size: 13 residues. The ends lost 5 bases at V and 3 bases at J; junction bases unmatched: 4. The DNA of the CDR3 is TGTGCCAGCAGCCACCGGGACAGCTACGAGCAGTACTTC. It yields the protein CASSHRDSYEQYF. Based on the CDR3 plus reference TRBV7-2 and TRBJ2-7, the full variable domain is GAGVSQSPSNKVTEKGKDVELRCDPISGHTALYWYRQSLGQGLEFLIYFQGNSAPDKSGLPSDRFSAERTGGSVSTLTIQRTQQEDSAVYLCASSHRDSYEQYFGPGTRLTVT.

Worth noting for this clone: At one end the junction does not follow the germline gene, possibly because of a read error. The chain is built from TRBV7-7 and TRBJ1-3; TRBD1 is a possible D gene (5 bases). From germline, CDR1 is SSHAT and CDR2 FNYEAQ (reference sequence). The CDR3 is 14 residues long. In DNA, the CDR3 is TGTGCTAGCAGCTTAGCGGGGCGGGGAAACACCATATATTTT. Amino acid sequence: CASSLAGRGNTIYF. The full variable domain, in which reference TRBV7-7 and TRBJ1-3 provide the parts outside the CDR3, is GAGVSQSPRYKVTKRGQDVTLRCDPISSHATLYWYQQALGQGPEFLTYFNYEAQPDKSGLPSDRFSAERPEGSISTLTIQRTEQRDSAMYRCASSLAGRGNTIYFGEGSWLTVV.

The CDR3 region has the DNA TGTGCCAGTAGTATAACAGGGGGCGCGGAGACCCAGTACTTC. The encoded protein is CASSITGGAETQYF. The chain joins TRBV19 to TRBJ2-5, with 9 bases matching TRBD1. CDR3 size: 14 residues. With V trimmed by 2 bases and J by 5 bases, 3 bases remained unmatched. CDR1 and CDR2 (germline): LNHDA, SQIVND (reference sequence).

This chain joins TRBV11-2 and TRBJ1-4, with D perhaps matching TRBD1 (6 bases). The germline V gene has CDR1 SGHAT and CDR2 FQNNGV. Deletions cut 3 bases from V and 7 bases from J, with 6 bases between. The CDR3 contains 12 residues. The CDR3 nucleotides read TGTGCCAGCAGCTTGGACAGTGAAAAACTGTTTTTT. Amino acid sequence: CASSLDSEKLFF.

The CDR3 DNA follows: TGTGCCAGCAGCGGATCACCGGGGGTCGGGGAAAAACTGTTTTTT. Residues: CASSGSPGVGEKLFF. The chain has TRBV9 and TRBJ1-4; TRBD1 might be the D (5 bases). Looked up from germline, CDR1 is SGDLS and CDR2 is YYNGEE. V was trimmed by 3 bases and J by 8 bases, leaving 17 bases between them. The CDR3 is made up of 15 amino acids. Variable domain in full (rest from reference TRBV9 and TRBJ1-4): DSGVTQTPKHLITATGQRVTLRCSPRSGDLSVYWYQQSLDQGLQFLIQYYNGEERAKGNILERFSAQQFPDLHSELNLSSLELGDSALYFCASSGSPGVGEKLFFGSGTQLSVL.

The DNA for the CDR3 is TGTGCCAGCAGCGTAGCGGGAGGGCCCGGGGCGCAGTATTTT. Amino acid sequence: CASSVAGGPGAQYF. This chain joins TRBV9 and TRBJ2-3, with 8 bases identical to TRBD2. Germline V gene data show CDR1 as SGDLS and CDR2 as YYNGEE. The V gene end was trimmed by 0 bases and the J gene end by 10 bases; junction bases not matched to a gene: 7. CDR3 length equals 14 residues.

This clone was observed a few times. The genes are TRBV7-2 and TRBJ2-7, with 10 bases that match TRBD2. The V and J ends lost 0 bases and 2 bases, in that order; junction bases with no gene match: 4. Germline V gene sequence: CDR1 SGHTA, CDR2 FQGNSA. This CDR3 has 16 residues. In DNA form, the CDR3 reads TGTGCCAGCAGCTTAGCTGGGACTAGCGTAACCTACGAGCAGTACTTC. Translating gives CASSLAGTSVTYEQYF.

The chain is built from TRBV15 and TRBJ2-7; the D gene is possibly TRBD1 (6 bases). This CDR3 comprises 14 residues. The V end was cut by 8 bases, the J end by 0 bases, with 14 bases between. The V gene's germline CDR1 is LNHNV and CDR2 YYDKDF (reference sequence). The CDR3 DNA sequence: TGTGCCACCCAAGACAGGCGGAGCTCCTACGAGCAGTACTTC. Its translation: CATQDRRSSYEQYF.

The chain uses TRBV4-3 and TRBJ2-2; D uncertain. The CDR3 contains 14 residues. Trimming removed 0 bases at V and 2 bases at J, with 4 bases between. From germline, CDR1 is LGHNA and CDR2 YSLEER. The CDR3 loop is CASSQDLNTGELFF. The CDR3 DNA follows: TGCGCCAGCAGCCAAGACCTAAACACCGGGGAGCTGTTTTTT.

This clone was detected once. The V and J genes are TRBV6-5 and TRBJ1-2; 8 bases fit TRBD1. Trimming at V came to 7 bases and at J to 6 bases, leaving 7 bases not matched to a gene. The CDR3 sequence is 13 residues long. From germline, CDR1 is MNHEY and CDR2 SVGAGI. The CDR3 nucleotides read TGTGCCAGCAAACGGGGACAGGTGGATGGCTACACCTTC. The encoded protein is CASKRGQVDGYTF.

This clone showed up just once. The rearrangement joins TRBV9 to TRBJ2-7; 9 nucleotides align to TRBD2. The CDR3 loop spans 14 amino acids. CDR1 SGDLS and CDR2 YYNGEE come from the germline V gene. The junction had 2 bases not matched to a gene; V was cut back by 2 bases and J by 2 bases. CDR3 DNA sequence: TGTGCCAGCAGCGTGCTAGCGGGGACCTACGAGCAGTACTTC. As protein: CASSVLAGTYEQYF.

The J gene is TRBJ1-2, the V gene TRBV19; D unclear. This CDR3 spans 14 amino acids. CDR1 LNHDA and CDR2 SQIVND come from the germline V gene (reference sequence). Trimming shortened V by 5 bases and J by 3 bases, and 13 bases separated the two germline ends. The chain's CDR3 is CASSLRSRDYGYTF. The DNA for the CDR3 is TGTGCCAGTAGTCTGCGTTCCCGGGACTATGGCTACACCTTC. Drawing the rest from reference TRBV19 and TRBJ1-2, the complete variable domain is DGGITQSPKYLFRKEGQNVTLSCEQNLNHDAMYWYRQDPGQGLRLIYYSQIVNDFQKGDIAEGYSVSREKKESFPLTVTSAQKNPTAFYLCASSLRSRDYGYTFGSGTRLTVV.

This clone occurred a few times. The chain combines TRBV4-3 with TRBJ2-1; D is uncertain. Germline V lookup: CDR1 LGHNA, CDR2 YSLEER. Trimming shortened V by 4 bases and J by 8 bases, and 18 bases separated the two germline ends. The CDR3 spans 15 residues. Here the CDR3 DNA reads TGCGCCAGCAGCCCCCAAGCCATCCTGGGCGATGAGCAGTTCTTC. Protein sequence: CASSPQAILGDEQFF.

This clone was counted between two and nine times. The chain recombines TRBV6-4 with TRBJ1-2; 8 bases agree with TRBD1. The CDR3 is made up of 13 amino acids. Germline V CDR1 and CDR2: MRHNA, SNTAGT. V gave up 2 bases and J gave up 5 bases; unmatched junction bases: 1. The CDR3 is CASSDNRGYGYTF. The CDR3 DNA is TGTGCCAGCAGTGACAACAGGGGGTATGGCTACACCTTC.

This clone was observed a single time. The chain employs TRBV7-8 and TRBJ2-3, with 8 bases lining up with TRBD2. Germline values: CDR1 SGHVS, CDR2 FQNEAQ. This CDR3 spans 14 amino acids. V lost 5 bases, J lost 8 bases, and 9 bases stayed unmatched. The CDR3, as DNA: TGTGCCAGCAGCCTAAACGGGGGGGCGCGTACGCAGTATTTT. This gives the protein CASSLNGGARTQYF.

CDR3 protein: CASSGGPFTGELFF. CDR3 nucleotides: TGCGCCAGCTCCGGGGGGCCTTTCACCGGGGAGCTGTTTTTT. This sequence joins TRBV5-1 and TRBJ2-2, with D perhaps TRBD2 (7 bases). V was trimmed by 7 bases and J by 4 bases, leaving 14 bases between them. Germline V gene lookup returns CDR1 SGHRS and CDR2 YFSETQ. The CDR3 covers 14 residues.

The chain carries TRBV19 and TRBJ1-1; D gene unclear. Germline-derived CDR1 and CDR2 are LNHDA and SQIVND (reference sequence). Trimming removed 6 bases at V and 1 base at J, with 21 bases between. CDR3 length: 17 residues. CDR3 in DNA: TGTGCCAGTAGCCGAGAGACCCTGGAAAGGAGGAACACTGAAGCTTTCTTT. It translates to CASSRETLERRNTEAFF.

J is TRBJ1-2 and V is TRBV5-6; TRBD1 agrees at 10 bases. The CDR3 has 13 residues. V was pared by 5 bases and J by 6 bases, with 4 bases of the junction left unmatched. Per the germline V gene, CDR1 is SGHDT and CDR2 is YYEEEE. This chain's CDR3 is CASRATGGDGYTF. In nucleotides, the CDR3 is TGTGCCAGCAGAGCGACAGGGGGCGATGGCTACACCTTC. The entire variable domain, with the rest obtained from reference TRBV5-6 and TRBJ1-2, is as follows: DAGVTQSPTHLIKTRGQQVTLRCSPKSGHDTVSWYQQALGQGPQFIFQYYEEEERQRGNFPDRFSGHQFPNYSSELNVNALLLGDSALYLCASRATGGDGYTFGSGTRLTVV.